These 24 T cell receptor beta chains originate from one sample sequenced in a study of CD8+CD57+ T cells in acquired aplastic anemia. The template for TCR beta VDJ and CDR3 sequence profiling was genomic DNA. One entry per CDR3 protein results from TCRdb running MiXCR on the reads. Of approximately 170,000 distinct CDR3 sequences listed, around 43% were seen once; the top ten hold under 3.5%. The authors sequenced patients whose flow cytometry had shown CD8+CD57+ cell expansion. Sequencing was carried out using sorted CD4+, CD8+, or CD8+CD57+ T cells (not recorded which) from PBMCs. The receptors were gathered from a human donor with aplastic anemia.

A remark on this clonotype: A much larger clone sits a single nucleotide away, making a read error possible. The rearrangement links TRBV7-3 to TRBJ2-1, with 9 nucleotides matching TRBD2. J lost 8 bases, V lost 0 bases, and 8 bases had no gene match. CDR1 and CDR2 from the germline V gene are SGHTA and FQGTGA. CDR3 size: 16 residues. CDR3 nucleotides: TGTGCCAGCAGCTTAACTTTGGCGGGAGGGTATGATGAGCAGTTCTTC. Translating it yields CASSLTLAGGYDEQFF.

The genes are TRBV2 and TRBJ1-5; 9 bases agree with TRBD1. From germline, CDR1 is SNHLY and CDR2 FYNNEI. V lost 5 bases, J lost 9 bases, and 5 bases stayed unmatched. The CDR3 runs 13 residues. As DNA, the CDR3 is TGTGCCAGCAGTTTTCCGGGACAGGGGCCCCAGCATTTT. Its translation is CASSFPGQGPQHF.

There are many counts of this clonotype. The rearrangement links TRBV19 to TRBJ1-5, with a tentative D call TRBD1 (6 bases). The CDR3 is 16 amino acids. The V and J ends lost 6 bases and 1 base respectively, with 16 bases between them. Germline CDR1 reads LNHDA; CDR2 reads SQIVND (reference sequence). The CDR3 sequence is CASRRAGGRSNQPQHF. Here the CDR3 DNA reads TGTGCCAGTAGACGTGCGGGGGGCAGAAGCAATCAGCCCCAGCATTTT. The full variable domain, in which reference TRBV19 and TRBJ1-5 provide the parts outside the CDR3, is DGGITQSPKYLFRKEGQNVTLSCEQNLNHDAMYWYRQDPGQGLRLIYYSQIVNDFQKGDIAEGYSVSREKKESFPLTVTSAQKNPTAFYLCASRRAGGRSNQPQHFGDGTRLSIL.

Of note for this clonotype: At one end, the junction sequence differs from germline, possibly due to a read error. CDR3 protein: CSVERGHGNTIHF. CDR3 in DNA: TGCAGCGTTGAAAGGGGGCATGGAAACACCATACATTTT. This chain links TRBV29-1 with TRBJ1-3; 7 bases align to TRBD1. The CDR3 has 13 amino acids. Germline loops: CDR1 SQVTM, CDR2 ANQGSEA.

The chain is built from TRBV2 and TRBJ2-7; maybe TRBD2 (5 bases). This CDR3 has 14 residues. Between the trimmed V and J ends, which lost 5 bases and 2 bases, there was a span of 13 bases. Per the germline V gene, CDR1 is SNHLY and CDR2 is FYNNEI. CDR3 in amino acids: CASSQEAVTYEQYF. CDR3 nucleotides: TGTGCCAGCAGTCAGGAGGCCGTTACCTACGAGCAGTACTTC.

Details on this clonotype: A much larger clone differs from this one at a single base, so this may be a read error. This chain links TRBV7-2 with TRBJ1-2, with a tentative D call TRBD1 (6 bases). Germline lookup yields CDR1 SGHTA and CDR2 FQGNSA. Deletions cut 5 bases from V and 4 bases from J, with 14 bases between. This CDR3 contains 14 residues. CDR3 residues: CASSGGAGGYGYTF. Here the CDR3 DNA reads TGTGCCAGCAGCGGGGGGGCAGGTGGCTATGGCTACACCTTC. Variable domain in full (rest from reference TRBV7-2 and TRBJ1-2): GAGVSQSPSNKVTEKGKDVELRCDPISGHTALYWYRQSLGQGLEFLIYFQGNSAPDKSGLPSDRFSAERTGGSVSTLTIQRTQQEDSAVYLCASSGGAGGYGYTFGSGTRLTVV.

This clonotype came up many times. The chain uses TRBV7-3 and TRBJ1-1; D is undetermined. V lost 4 bases to trimming and J lost 6 bases, with 12 bases between them. The CDR3 is made up of 13 amino acids. CDR1 and CDR2 (germline): SGHTA, FQGTGA. The CDR3 reads CASSSLPGSEAFF. The CDR3 coding sequence is TGTGCCAGCAGCTCCCTCCCGGGTTCTGAAGCTTTCTTT.

The genes are TRBV2 and TRBJ2-1; 9 positions match TRBD2. V shed 1 base and J 5 bases; nucleotides not matched to a gene: 3. CDR1 is SNHLY, CDR2 FYNNEI, per germline. CDR3 size: 15 residues. The DNA of the CDR3 is TGTGCCAGCAGTGAAGATCTAGCGGGGCACAATGAGCAGTTCTTC. Its protein product is CASSEDLAGHNEQFF.

The V call is TRBV20-1, the J call TRBJ1-1, with 7 bases identical to TRBD1. CDR1 and CDR2 from the germline V gene are DFQATT and SNEGSKA (reference sequence). This CDR3 has 14 amino acids. The J segment lost 2 bases and the V segment lost 2 bases, leaving 5 bases of the junction unmatched. CDR3 in amino acids: CSARIAGGNTEAFF. As DNA, the CDR3 is TGCAGTGCTAGAATAGCAGGGGGAAACACTGAAGCTTTCTTT.

This sequence joins TRBV4-2 and TRBJ2-2; 16 bases align to TRBD2. The CDR3 is 17 residues long. V lost 6 bases and J lost 4; bases outside the gene matches: 5. The germline CDR1 and CDR2 sequences are LGHNA and YNFKEQ. DNA of the CDR3: TGTGCCAGCAGTTCGGGGACTAGCGGGGGGGTCACCGGGGAGCTGTTTTTT. Protein product: CASSSGTSGGVTGELFF.

This chain links TRBV7-9 with TRBJ2-4; D gene ambiguous. Germline V CDR1 and CDR2: SEHNR, FQNEAQ (reference sequence). The CDR3 has 17 amino acids. Trimming took off 0 bases at V and 1 base at J, with 13 bases between the two ends. The CDR3 DNA sequence: TGTGCCAGCAGCTTAGCGGGTAGCTACGGGGCCAAAAACATTCAGTACTTC. As protein: CASSLAGSYGAKNIQYF.

V usage is TRBV7-8 and J usage is TRBJ1-1; the D is unclear. Germline-derived CDR1 and CDR2 are SGHVS and FQNEAQ. The V end lost 1 base, the J end lost 2 bases, and 5 bases lay between the germline ends. The CDR3 is made up of 13 amino acids. CDR3 protein: CASSLDANTEAFF. The CDR3 DNA reads TGTGCCAGCAGCTTAGACGCCAACACTGAAGCTTTCTTT.

V is TRBV7-9 and J is TRBJ2-4; D ambiguous. This CDR3 has 14 amino acids. V gave up 2 bases and J gave up 0 bases, with 5 bases separating them. The V gene's germline CDR1 is SEHNR and CDR2 FQNEAQ (reference sequence). The CDR3 loop is CASSLQQAKNIQYF. CDR3 DNA sequence: TGTGCCAGCAGCTTACAACAAGCCAAAAACATTCAGTACTTC. Using reference TRBV7-9 and TRBJ2-4 for the parts outside the CDR3, the full variable domain is DTGVSQNPRHKITKRGQNVTFRCDPISEHNRLYWYRQTLGQGPEFLTYFQNEAQLEKSRLLSDRFSAERPKGSFSTLEIQRTEQGDSAMYLCASSLQQAKNIQYFGAGTRLSVL.

This clonotype was counted at least ten times. Mismatch with germline at one junction end may stem from a read error. The J gene is TRBJ1-2, the V gene TRBV12-3 or TRBV12-4; 7 nucleotides match TRBD1. The CDR3 extends over 14 amino acids. The CDR3 nucleotides are TGTGCCAGCAGTCGCAACAGGGGCTACTATGGCTGCACCTTC. Protein: CASSRNRGYYGCTF.

The V gene is TRBV19, the J gene TRBJ2-1, with 9 positions matching TRBD2. In germline, CDR1 is LNHDA, CDR2 SQIVND (reference sequence). This CDR3 contains 15 residues. The V segment lost 4 bases and the J segment 2 bases; nucleotides outside the gene matches: 3. DNA for the CDR3: TGTGCCAGTAGTACTAGCGGGATGCCCTACAATGAGCAGTTCTTC. It codes for CASSTSGMPYNEQFF.

As regards this clonotype: A read error may explain this, as a much larger clone is one base away. The genes are TRBV11-3 and TRBJ1-1; possibly TRBD1 for D (5 bases). Trimming pared 1 base from V and 6 bases from J, leaving 9 bases between. Germline lookup yields CDR1 SGHNT and CDR2 YENEEA. The length of the CDR3 is 13 residues. In DNA, the CDR3 is TGTGCCAGCAGCTTAGCAGGGAAGCCTGAAGCTTTCTTT. Protein sequence: CASSLAGKPEAFF.

As to this clonotype: Given a much more abundant clone one base away, this may be a read error. The CDR3 carries no conserved terminal phenylalanine or tryptophan, so it likely arises from a read error. The chain joins TRBV4-2 to TRBJ2-2, with D perhaps TRBD2 (5 bases). The CDR3 consists of 16 residues. V was cut by 1 base and J by 6 bases, with 15 bases left in between. Germline loops: CDR1 LGHNA, CDR2 YNFKEQ. DNA of the CDR3: TGTGCCAGCAGCCAAGCCGGGAACGCTAGCCCCGGGGAGCTGTTTTCT. This encodes CASSQAGNASPGELFS.

This clonotype has at least ten counts. The rearrangement uses TRBV11-1 and TRBJ2-2; the match to TRBD1 covers 9 bases. The J segment lost 4 bases and the V segment lost 1 base, leaving 16 bases of the junction unmatched. The germline V gene encodes CDR1 SGHAT and CDR2 FQDESV (reference sequence). This CDR3 has 20 residues. CDR3 residues: CASSLGSGQGVRHGTGELFF. CDR3 sequence (DNA): TGTGCCAGCAGCTTAGGGTCGGGACAGGGAGTCCGTCATGGCACCGGGGAGCTGTTTTTT.

This clonotype was seen only a few times. Compared with germline, one end of the junction differs, possibly owing to a read error. The rearrangement uses TRBV18 and TRBJ1-6, with a possible D match to TRBD1 (6 bases). Germline V CDR1 and CDR2: KGHSH, LQKENI. This CDR3 has 16 residues. This chain's CDR3 is CASSPEDSSYNSPLRF. CDR3 coding DNA: TGTGCCAGCTCACCCGAGGACAGCTCCTATAATTCACCCCTCCGCTTT. The entire variable domain, with the rest obtained from reference TRBV18 and TRBJ1-6, is as follows: NAGVMQNPRHLVRRRGQEARLRCSPMKGHSHVYWYRQLPEEGLKFMVYLQKENIIDESGMPKERFSAEFPKEGPSILRIQQVVRGDSAAYFCASSPEDSSYNSPLRFGNGTRLTVT.

CDR3: CASRQDTEAFF. As DNA, the CDR3 is TGCGCCAGCCGACAAGACACTGAAGCTTTCTTT. The chain uses TRBV10-2 and TRBJ1-1; unclear D gene. CDR1 and CDR2 from the germline V gene are WSHSY and SAAADI. The CDR3 runs 11 residues. Trimming left V 8 bases short and J 3 bases short, with 7 bases between.

This clonotype turned up a few times. A read error is possible here, since a much larger clone lies one base away. This chain links TRBV7-9 with TRBJ2-1, with 7 bases aligning to TRBD2. Germline V gene lookup returns CDR1 SEHNR and CDR2 FQNEAQ (reference sequence). The CDR3 is made up of 12 amino acids. The V segment lost 0 bases and the J segment 10 bases; nucleotides outside the gene matches: 0. The CDR3 DNA reads TGTGCCAGCAGCTTAGCAGCGGGAGAGCAGTTCTTC. This sequence encodes CASSLAAGEQFF.

This clonotype was seen ten or more times. The genes are TRBV5-1 and TRBJ1-4, with D possibly being TRBD1 (6 bases). Germline-derived CDR1 and CDR2 are SGHRS and YFSETQ. Trimming cost V 5 bases and J 5 bases, with 13 bases left between them. The CDR3 length is 14 residues. CDR3 sequence: CASSRGRGNEKLFF. The CDR3 coding sequence is TGCGCCAGCAGTCGGGGGAGGGGGAATGAAAAACTGTTTTTT.

Concerning this clonotype itself: The CDR3 end shows no conserved phenylalanine or tryptophan, and so a read error is likely. The chain recombines TRBV24-1 with TRBJ2-1; 12 positions agree with TRBD1. With 8 bases clipped from V and 6 bases from J, the junction kept 7 bases outside the gene matches. Germline CDR1 and CDR2: KGHDR and SFDVKD. The CDR3 is 15 residues long. The CDR3 DNA reads TGTGCCACCACGGGACAGGGGGCAGAGATCAATGAGCAGTTCCTC. It translates to CATTGQGAEINEQFL.

The genes are TRBV19 and TRBJ2-7; D perhaps matches TRBD2 (6 bases). V lost 9 bases to trimming and J lost 4 bases, with 16 bases between them. The CDR3 runs to 13 residues. Germline CDR1 is LNHDA and CDR2 is SQIVND (reference sequence). The CDR3 loop reads CASSLWGVYEQYF. CDR3 DNA: TGTGCCAGCAGTTTGTGGGGGGTTTACGAGCAGTACTTC.